What follows are 32 T cell receptor beta chains derived from one specimen sequenced in a study of blood T cell repertoires in COVID-19. Assay: immunoSEQ multiplex PCR; the TCRdb copy retains only in-frame clones and omits some. Of a few hundred thousand clones listed, about 91% are singletons. Sequenced material: peripheral blood. These TCRs come from a woman between 50 and 59 years old with COVID-19, enrolled during active disease.

V is TRBV10-1 and J is TRBJ2-7; D is perhaps TRBD1 (5 bases). Per germline, CDR1 WNHNN and CDR2 SYGVQD (reference sequence). CDR3 length: 14 residues. V was shortened by 9 bases and J by 1 base, with 16 bases between the two germline ends. The CDR3, as DNA: TGCGCCAGTGATAAGGGGCTTGTTTCCTACGAGCAGTACTTC. Amino acids: CASDKGLVSYEQYF.

The gene calls are TRBV2 and TRBJ1-1; 7 nucleotides align to TRBD1. The CDR3 covers 14 residues. V was pared by 7 bases and J by 0 bases, with 5 bases of the junction left unmatched. Looked up from germline, CDR1 is SNHLY and CDR2 is FYNNEI. The chain's CDR3 is CASMADRMNTEAFF. CDR3 DNA: TGTGCCAGCATGGCGGACAGGATGAACACTGAAGCTTTCTTT.

In this sample, this clone turned up once. The chain has TRBV5-1 and TRBJ1-1; TRBD1 is a possible D gene (5 bases). The germline gives CDR1 SGHRS, CDR2 YFSETQ. The CDR3 length is 12 residues. V was clipped by 5 bases and J by 8 bases, with 13 bases between them. In nucleotides, the CDR3 is TGCGCCAGCAGTCTACCGGGGGACGAAGCTTTCTTT. Protein sequence: CASSLPGDEAFF.

On this clone: This clone may be a read error of a much larger clone one base away. The CDR3 DNA is TGTGCCTGTCACGAGAGCGGGGGCCAAGAGACCCAGTACTTC. Translating gives CACHESGGQETQYF. The chain carries TRBV30 and TRBJ2-5, with TRBD2 identical over 8 bases. This CDR3 spans 14 amino acids. The ends lost 6 bases at V and 1 base at J; junction bases unmatched: 7. Germline values: CDR1 GTSNPN, CDR2 SVGIG (reference sequence).

The chain combines TRBV6-5 with TRBJ1-2; weak D call: TRBD1 (6 bases). The CDR3 has 14 amino acids. Trimming shortened V by 5 bases and J by 4 bases, and 14 bases separated the two germline ends. The germline V gene encodes CDR1 MNHEY and CDR2 SVGAGI. CDR3 sequence (DNA): TGTGCCAGCAGTACAAACAGGGTGGGCTATGGCTACACCTTC. Its protein product is CASSTNRVGYGYTF.

In its sample, this clone was seen once. V and J are TRBV3-1 (or the pseudogene TRBV3-2) and TRBJ1-2, with D possibly TRBD1 on 5 matching bases. CDR3 length: 15 amino acids. Germline assignment: CDR1 LGHDT and CDR2 YNNKEL (reference sequence). V lost 2 bases, J lost 0 bases, and 10 bases lay in between. The CDR3 loop reads CASSQTARANYGYTF. CDR3 bases: TGTGCCAGCAGCCAAACGGCCAGGGCTAACTATGGCTACACCTTC.

The chain has TRBV27 and TRBJ1-5; 9 bases are a match to TRBD1. Germline V lookup: CDR1 MNHEY, CDR2 SMNVEV (reference sequence). The J segment lost 3 bases and the V segment lost 7 bases, leaving 10 bases of the junction unmatched. The CDR3 loop spans 16 amino acids. The CDR3 region is CASTLTGGLPNQPQHF. As DNA, the CDR3 is TGTGCCAGCACCCTCACAGGGGGCCTTCCCAATCAGCCCCAGCATTTT.

The chain joins TRBV28 to TRBJ2-3; 9 positions match TRBD1. The CDR3 totals 16 residues. After removal of 6 bases from V and 4 bases from J, the junction contained 11 bases not matched to a gene. Germline loops: CDR1 MDHEN, CDR2 SYDVKM. CDR3 sequence reads: CASRELTGTGPDTQYF. CDR3 DNA sequence: TGTGCCAGCAGGGAGCTTACCGGGACAGGGCCAGATACGCAGTATTTT.

The genes are TRBV30 and TRBJ1-4; D is undetermined. The CDR3 loop spans 14 amino acids. V lost 5 bases, J lost 0 bases, and 10 bases lay in between. Germline CDR1 and CDR2: GTSNPN and SVGIG (reference sequence). The CDR3 DNA reads as TGTGCCTGGCGGTCGCCCACAACTAATGAAAAACTGTTTTTT. This translates into CAWRSPTTNEKLFF.

The chain employs TRBV7-6 and TRBJ1-5; TRBD1 matches 9 bases. The germline CDR1 and CDR2 sequences are SGHVS and FNYEAQ. CDR3 size: 15 residues. V lost 4 bases and J lost 2; bases outside the gene matches: 3. For the CDR3, the DNA is TGTGCCAGCAGCTCGGGACAGGGCCGCAATCAGCCCCAGCATTTT. It specifies CASSSGQGRNQPQHF.

This clone was observed a single time. V is TRBV9 and J is TRBJ2-7, with 11 bases identical to TRBD2. J lost 4 bases, V lost 7 bases, and 7 bases had no gene match. Germline loops: CDR1 SGDLS, CDR2 YYNGEE. The CDR3 is made up of 14 amino acids. The DNA for the CDR3 is TGTGCCAGCTCCCCTAGCGGGGGGTCTTACGAGCAGTACTTC. Translation: CASSPSGGSYEQYF.

This sequence joins TRBV6-5 and TRBJ1-1; no definite D call. Per the germline V gene, CDR1 is MNHEY and CDR2 is SVGAGI. The CDR3 covers 14 residues. Trimming took off 7 bases at V and 3 bases at J, with 15 bases between the two ends. The CDR3 here is CASTEGTGDTEAFF. The CDR3 bases are TGTGCCAGCACGGAGGGTACTGGCGACACTGAAGCTTTCTTT.

This sequence joins TRBV6-5 and TRBJ1-2; D remains ambiguous. This CDR3 is 13 amino acids long. Germline values: CDR1 MNHEY, CDR2 SVGAGI. V was clipped by 2 bases and J by 13 bases, with 17 bases between them. The CDR3 DNA reads TGTGCCAGCAGTTACGACGGGTTGTTCCCCGCCACCTTC. Translated, it gives CASSYDGLFPATF.

V gene TRBV6-5 combines with J gene TRBJ1-1; D not resolved. V was shortened by 1 base and J by 2 bases, with 11 bases between the two germline ends. The CDR3 is 15 residues long. Germline V CDR1 and CDR2: MNHEY, SVGAGI. CDR3 residues: CASSYFAGQNTEAFF. The CDR3 DNA reads as TGTGCCAGCAGTTACTTTGCGGGCCAAAACACTGAAGCTTTCTTT.

V is TRBV19 and J is TRBJ2-4, with a tentative D call TRBD2 (6 bases). The CDR3 has 15 amino acids. From germline, CDR1 is LNHDA and CDR2 SQIVND (reference sequence). The V end lost 6 bases, the J end lost 4 bases, and 16 bases lay between the germline ends. The CDR3 bases are TGTGCCAGTAGCTCGGGGGACTCGATTAAAAACATTCAGTACTTC. This translates into CASSSGDSIKNIQYF.

The rearrangement joins TRBV6-5 to TRBJ2-7; 7 bases map to TRBD1. In germline, CDR1 is MNHEY, CDR2 SVGAGI. The CDR3 length is 14 residues. V shed 4 bases, J shed 4 bases, and the junction held 7 bases outside the gene matches. The CDR3 region has the DNA TGTGCCAGCAGTTCTCCGGGACAGAGATACGAGCAGTACTTC. As protein: CASSSPGQRYEQYF.

The CDR3 spells CASSPTVPGVTNTEAFF. CDR3 bases: TGTGCCAGCTCACCAACGGTCCCAGGCGTAACCAACACTGAAGCTTTCTTT. This chain uses TRBV18 with TRBJ1-1, with unresolved D. The CDR3 is made up of 17 amino acids. Germline assignment: CDR1 KGHSH and CDR2 LQKENI. V dropped 2 bases and J dropped 2 bases, with 18 bases sitting between them.

The chain couples TRBV5-6 to TRBJ1-2; a weak D match, TRBD1 (5 bases). The germline gives CDR1 SGHDT, CDR2 YYEEEE. The CDR3 has 14 residues. Trimming removed 3 bases from V and 0 bases from J, with 9 bases in between. The CDR3 is CASSSGGTNYGYTF. DNA for the CDR3: TGTGCCAGCAGCTCGGGGGGAACTAACTATGGCTACACCTTC.

The chain combines TRBV30 with TRBJ1-5, with D perhaps TRBD1 (5 bases). Germline V gene data show CDR1 as GTSNPN and CDR2 as SVGIG (reference sequence). The CDR3 has 13 amino acids. Trimming cost V 3 bases and J 5 bases, with 11 bases left between them. CDR3 residues: CAWSAIRDQPQHF. As DNA, the CDR3 is TGTGCCTGGAGCGCCATCAGGGATCAGCCCCAGCATTTT.

DNA for the CDR3: TGCGCCAGCAGCCAGGATGGGACTAGCGGGGACACAGATACGCAGTATTTT. Translated, it gives CASSQDGTSGDTDTQYF. The V and J genes are TRBV4-1 and TRBJ2-3; TRBD2 agrees at 13 bases. V was pared by 3 bases and J by 2 bases, with 5 bases of the junction left unmatched. Germline values: CDR1 MGHRA, CDR2 YSYEKL. This CDR3 contains 17 residues.

The chain is built from TRBV3-1 (or the pseudogene TRBV3-2) and TRBJ2-3; 9 nucleotides agree with TRBD2. This CDR3 is 17 amino acids long. Unmatched junction bases numbered 9, after V lost 0 bases and J lost 5 bases. CDR1 and CDR2 from the germline V gene are LGHDT and YNNKEL (reference sequence). The CDR3 DNA is TGTGCCAGCAGCCAAGATTTGCGGGGGGGCCTTGGAGATACGCAGTATTTT. It translates to CASSQDLRGGLGDTQYF.

V is TRBV7-9 and J is TRBJ2-3; D remains unclear. This CDR3 spans 16 amino acids. CDR1 and CDR2 from the germline V gene are SEHNR and FQNEAQ (reference sequence). V was trimmed by 4 bases and J by 0 bases, leaving 14 bases between them. CDR3 loop: CASSSPQLQSTDTQYF. In DNA form, the CDR3 reads TGTGCCAGCAGCTCACCCCAACTCCAAAGCACAGATACGCAGTATTTT. Combining the CDR3 with reference TRBV7-9 and TRBJ2-3 gives the whole variable domain DTGVSQNPRHKITKRGQNVTFRCDPISEHNRLYWYRQTLGQGPEFLTYFQNEAQLEKSRLLSDRFSAERPKGSFSTLEIQRTEQGDSAMYLCASSSPQLQSTDTQYFGPGTRLTVL.

The chain employs TRBV7-8 and TRBJ1-2; D unclear. Germline loops: CDR1 SGHVS, CDR2 FQNEAQ. The CDR3 spans 15 residues. Trimming shortened V by 5 bases and J by 4 bases, and 17 bases separated the two germline ends. CDR3 nucleotides: TGTGCCAGCAGCGTCCGAAGCAACTCGGTCTATGGCTACACCTTC. Amino acids: CASSVRSNSVYGYTF. Full variable domain (missing parts from reference TRBV7-8 and TRBJ1-2): GAGVSQSPRYKVAKRGQDVALRCDPISGHVSLFWYQQALGQGPEFLTYFQNEAQLDKSGLPSDRFFAERPEGSVSTLKIQRTQQEDSAVYLCASSVRSNSVYGYTFGSGTRLTVV.

This clone turned up a few times. This sequence joins TRBV5-6 and TRBJ1-6; no firm D call. The CDR3 is 16 residues long. Germline CDR1 is SGHDT and CDR2 is YYEEEE. Trimming cost V 0 bases and J 0 bases, with 7 bases left between them. CDR3: CASSLVTSSYNSPLHF. CDR3 DNA: TGTGCCAGCAGCTTGGTCACGAGCTCCTATAATTCACCCCTCCACTTT. Complete variable domain (other parts from reference TRBV5-6 and TRBJ1-6): DAGVTQSPTHLIKTRGQQVTLRCSPKSGHDTVSWYQQALGQGPQFIFQYYEEEERQRGNFPDRFSGHQFPNYSSELNVNALLLGDSALYLCASSLVTSSYNSPLHFGNGTRLTVT.

This rearrangement joins TRBV7-8 to TRBJ2-1; D is unresolved. This CDR3 region has 16 residues. Germline lookup yields CDR1 SGHVS and CDR2 FQNEAQ. Trimming took 1 base from V and 0 from J, leaving 10 bases between them. The CDR3 region has the DNA TGTGCCAGCAGCTTAGTCGGTTTGAGCTCCTACAATGAGCAGTTCTTC. Translated, it gives CASSLVGLSSYNEQFF.

V usage is TRBV6-5 and J usage is TRBJ1-1; tentative D call: TRBD1 (5 bases). Trimming took 5 bases from V and 1 from J, leaving 11 bases between them. Germline CDR1 is MNHEY and CDR2 is SVGAGI. The CDR3 runs 14 residues. The CDR3 protein is CASSTTGGNTEAFF. In DNA form, the CDR3 reads TGTGCCAGCAGTACAACGGGGGGGAACACTGAAGCTTTCTTT.

J is TRBJ2-7 and V is TRBV6-5; possible D gene TRBD1, 5 bases. The CDR3 has 12 amino acids. The ends were cut back, 0 bases at V and 7 bases at J, with 7 bases in the middle. Germline CDR1 and CDR2: MNHEY and SVGAGI. The CDR3 region is CASSYSGDEQYF. Written as DNA, the CDR3 is TGTGCCAGCAGTTACTCAGGGGATGAGCAGTACTTC.

This clone was recorded a few times. This chain joins TRBV10-2 and TRBJ2-1; weak D call: TRBD2 (5 bases). The length of the CDR3 is 11 residues. Trimming pared 8 bases from V and 7 bases from J, leaving 9 bases between. Germline CDR1 reads WSHSY; CDR2 reads SAAADI. For the CDR3, the DNA is TGCGCCAGCGGCTGGAGGAATGAGCAGTTCTTC. As protein: CASGWRNEQFF.

This rearrangement joins TRBV30 to TRBJ1-4, with D uncertain. Germline V gene sequence: CDR1 GTSNPN, CDR2 SVGIG (reference sequence). This CDR3 contains 17 residues. V shed 0 bases and J shed 4 bases, with 18 bases lying between them. Here the CDR3 reads CAWSVPSRGVLNEKLFF. In DNA form, the CDR3 reads TGTGCCTGGAGTGTACCATCGCGAGGTGTTCTTAATGAAAAACTGTTTTTT.

This rearrangement joins TRBV10-1 to TRBJ2-3; 10 nucleotides align to TRBD1. V trimming: 1 base; J trimming: 1 base; junction bases outside the gene matches: 2. Germline CDR1 and CDR2: WNHNN and SYGVQD (reference sequence). The CDR3 sequence is 16 residues long. In DNA form, the CDR3 reads TGCGCCAGCAGTGAGTTTGGGACAGGGGGCACAGATACGCAGTATTTT. Translation: CASSEFGTGGTDTQYF.

The table lists this clone with a few counts. V and J are TRBV6-5 and TRBJ1-2; 9 positions match TRBD1. The CDR3 extends over 15 amino acids. V was clipped by 4 bases and J by 6 bases; unmatched bases: 9. Per the germline V gene, CDR1 is MNHEY and CDR2 is SVGAGI. The CDR3 sequence is CASSFPRQGGNGYTF. The CDR3 nucleotides are TGTGCCAGCAGTTTCCCAAGACAGGGGGGTAATGGCTACACCTTC.

The CDR3, as DNA: TGTGCCACCCTGACAGGAGCAGATACGCAGTATTTT. It yields the protein CATLTGADTQYF. The J gene is TRBJ2-3, the V gene TRBV28; D perhaps matches TRBD1 (6 bases). This CDR3 comprises 12 residues. Germline CDR1 and CDR2: MDHEN and SYDVKM. V was shortened by 10 bases and J by 4 bases, with 12 bases between the two germline ends.